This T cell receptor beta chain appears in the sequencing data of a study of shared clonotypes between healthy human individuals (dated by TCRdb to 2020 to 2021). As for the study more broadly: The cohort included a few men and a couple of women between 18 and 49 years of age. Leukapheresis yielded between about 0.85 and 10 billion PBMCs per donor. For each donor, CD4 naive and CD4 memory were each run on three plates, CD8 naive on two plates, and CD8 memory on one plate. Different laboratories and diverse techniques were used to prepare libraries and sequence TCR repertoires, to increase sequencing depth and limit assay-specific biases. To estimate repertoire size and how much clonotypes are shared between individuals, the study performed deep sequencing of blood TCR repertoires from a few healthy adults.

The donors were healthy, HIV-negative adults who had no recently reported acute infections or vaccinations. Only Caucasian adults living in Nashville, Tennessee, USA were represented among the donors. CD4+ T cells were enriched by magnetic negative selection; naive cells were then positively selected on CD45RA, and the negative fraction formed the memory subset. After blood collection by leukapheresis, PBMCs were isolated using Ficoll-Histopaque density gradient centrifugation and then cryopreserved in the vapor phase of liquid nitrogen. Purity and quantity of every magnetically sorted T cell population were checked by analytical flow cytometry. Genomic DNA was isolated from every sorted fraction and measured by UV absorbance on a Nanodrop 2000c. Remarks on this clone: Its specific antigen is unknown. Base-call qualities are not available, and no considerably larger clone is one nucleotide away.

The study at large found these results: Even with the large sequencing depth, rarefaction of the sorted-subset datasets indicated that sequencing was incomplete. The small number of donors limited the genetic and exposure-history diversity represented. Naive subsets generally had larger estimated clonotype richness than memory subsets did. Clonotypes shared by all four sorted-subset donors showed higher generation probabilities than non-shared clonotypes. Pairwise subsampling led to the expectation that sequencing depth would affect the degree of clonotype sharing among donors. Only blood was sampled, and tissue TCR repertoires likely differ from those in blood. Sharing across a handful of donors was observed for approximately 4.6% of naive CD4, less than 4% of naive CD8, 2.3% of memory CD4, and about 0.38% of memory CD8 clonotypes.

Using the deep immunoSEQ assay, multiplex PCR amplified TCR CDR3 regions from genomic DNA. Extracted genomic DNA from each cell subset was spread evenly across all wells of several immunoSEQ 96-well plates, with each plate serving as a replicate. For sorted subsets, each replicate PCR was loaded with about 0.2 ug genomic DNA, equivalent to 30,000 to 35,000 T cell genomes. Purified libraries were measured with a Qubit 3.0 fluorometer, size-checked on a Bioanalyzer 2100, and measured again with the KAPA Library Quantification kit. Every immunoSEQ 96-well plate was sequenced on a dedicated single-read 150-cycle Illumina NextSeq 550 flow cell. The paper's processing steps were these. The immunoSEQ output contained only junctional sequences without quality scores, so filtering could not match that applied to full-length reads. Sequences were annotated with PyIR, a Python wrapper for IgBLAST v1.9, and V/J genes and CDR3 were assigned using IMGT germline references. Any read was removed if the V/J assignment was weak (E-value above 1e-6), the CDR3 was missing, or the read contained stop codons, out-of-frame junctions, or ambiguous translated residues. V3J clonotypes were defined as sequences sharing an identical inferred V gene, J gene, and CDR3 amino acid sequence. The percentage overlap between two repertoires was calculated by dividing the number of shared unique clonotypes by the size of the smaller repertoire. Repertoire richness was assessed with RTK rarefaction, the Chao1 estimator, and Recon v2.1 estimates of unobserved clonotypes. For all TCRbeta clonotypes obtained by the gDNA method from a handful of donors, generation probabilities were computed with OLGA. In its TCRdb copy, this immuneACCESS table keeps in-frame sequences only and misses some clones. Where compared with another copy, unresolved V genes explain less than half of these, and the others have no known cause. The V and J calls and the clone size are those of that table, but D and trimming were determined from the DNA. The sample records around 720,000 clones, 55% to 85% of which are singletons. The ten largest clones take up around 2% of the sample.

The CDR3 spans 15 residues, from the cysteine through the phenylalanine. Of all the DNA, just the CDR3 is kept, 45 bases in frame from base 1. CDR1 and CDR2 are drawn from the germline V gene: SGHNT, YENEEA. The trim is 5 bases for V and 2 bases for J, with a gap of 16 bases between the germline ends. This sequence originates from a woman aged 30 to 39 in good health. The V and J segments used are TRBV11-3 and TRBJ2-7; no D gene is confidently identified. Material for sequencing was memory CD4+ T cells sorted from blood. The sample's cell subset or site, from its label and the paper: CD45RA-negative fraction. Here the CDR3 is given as CASSPILSSPYEQYF. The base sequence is TGTGCCAGCAGCCCTATTCTTTCGAGCCCCTACGAGCAGTACTTC.